This is a list of T cell receptor beta chains from one sample in a study of cytomegalovirus exposure and HLA in healthy donors. Only in-frame clones appear in the TCRdb table, and some are missing; sequencing was by immunoSEQ multiplex PCR. The sample contains about 160,000 clones, more than 70% of which appear only once. The material sequenced was PBMCs. The receptors were sampled from a male donor in good health and CMV-seronegative. Each CDR3 is given with its conserved first and last residue. The D gene is left open where the match is weak. The size of a clone is reported for some rows only, either as once, few or many, or as a class for expanded clones.

TRBJ1-5 12 - TRBV2 - CASMRINQPQHF TGTGCCAGCATGCGGATCAATCAGCCCCAGCATTTT
TRBJ1-1 16 - TRBV13 TRBD1 CASSLGQPNMNTEAFF TGTGCCAGCAGCCTGGGACAGCCTAACATGAACACTGAAGCTTTCTTT
TRBJ2-2 14 - TRBV19 TRBD2 CASSSGRDTGELFF TGTGCCAGTAGTAGCGGGAGGGACACCGGGGAGCTGTTTTTT
TRBJ2-1 17 - TRBV5-1 TRBD2 CASSPGLAGGISNEQFF TGCGCCAGCAGCCCCGGACTAGCGGGGGGAATTTCCAATGAGCAGTTCTTC
TRBJ2-1 12 - TRBV6-1 - CASSEQYNEQFF TGTGCCAGCAGTGAACAGTACAATGAGCAGTTCTTC
TRBJ1-6 17 - TRBV4-1 - CASSQGGRDPYNSPLHF TGCGCCAGCAGCCAAGGGGGCAGGGATCCCTATAATTCACCCCTCCACTTT
TRBJ1-1 15 - TRBV9 - CASSAPGTGRAEAFF TGTGCCAGCAGCGCGCCGGGTACAGGGCGGGCTGAAGCTTTCTTT
TRBJ1-5 16 - TRBV27 - CASSLGGAVATQPQHF TGTGCCAGCAGTTTGGGGGGGGCAGTGGCCACTCAGCCCCAGCATTTT
TRBJ1-1 15 - TRBV7-9 TRBD1 CASSFAGGRNTEAFF TGTGCCAGCAGCTTTGCAGGGGGCAGGAACACTGAAGCTTTCTTT
TRBJ1-1 17 - TRBV11-2 - CASSFRVRIESNTEAFF TGTGCCAGCAGCTTTAGAGTCCGAATAGAAAGCAACACTGAAGCTTTCTTT
TRBJ1-1 14 - TRBV6-4 - CASSESFGGPEAFF TGTGCCAGCAGCGAATCTTTTGGAGGGCCTGAAGCTTTCTTT
TRBJ2-1 15 - TRBV7-9 TRBD2 CASSWTSGASNEQFF TGTGCCAGCAGCTGGACTAGCGGGGCTTCCAATGAGCAGTTCTTC
TRBJ2-1 17 - TRBV21-1 - CASSNPIRSGRVNEQFF TGTGCCAGCAGCAACCCCATTCGAAGCGGGAGGGTTAATGAGCAGTTCTTC
TRBJ2-7 16 - TRBV14 TRBD1 CASSPTTGQGAYEQYF TGTGCCAGCAGCCCCACCACGGGACAGGGGGCCTACGAGCAGTACTTC
TRBJ1-1 13 - TRBV11-2 - CASRLGADTEAFF TGTGCCAGCAGGCTAGGAGCGGACACTGAAGCTTTCTTT
TRBJ2-2 13 - TRBV14 - CASSPRVAGELFF TGTGCCAGCAGCCCCCGTGTAGCCGGGGAGCTGTTTTTT
TRBJ2-7 16 - TRBV19 TRBD2 CASGRTSGPTSYEQYF TGTGCCAGTGGAAGGACTAGCGGACCGACCTCCTACGAGCAGTACTTC
TRBJ1-2 13 - TRBV25-1 TRBD1 CASRLTGGEGYTF TGTGCCAGCAGGTTGACAGGGGGCGAAGGCTACACCTTC
TRBJ2-1 13 few TRBV14 - CASSQLPRNEQFF TGTGCCAGCAGCCAACTACCACGGAATGAGCAGTTCTTC
TRBJ2-5 14 - TRBV7-8 TRBD1 CASSPETGRETQYF TGTGCCAGCAGTCCGGAGACAGGGAGAGAGACCCAGTACTTC